This TCR beta chain was sequenced in a study of tumor-infiltrating lymphocytes in oesophageal squamous cell carcinoma. TCRdb passed the PCR reads through MiXCR, listing each CDR3 protein once. The sample includes around 18,000 distinct CDR3 sequences, around two fifths of them seen just once. The CDR3 has 15 residues. In this sample, this clonotype turned up many times. The receptor's source is a male donor with esophageal squamous cell carcinoma. Sequenced sample: esophageal tumor tissue. The chain employs TRBV12-2 and TRBJ2-5. TRBV12-2 is annotated as a pseudogene. CDR3 sequence: CASRFHAPFQETQYF. Written as DNA, the CDR3 is TGTGCAAGTCGCTTCCACGCTCCATTCCAAGAGACCCAGTACTTC.